This passage covers 16 T cell receptor beta chains from one sample sequenced in a study of Graves' ophthalmopathy and Graves' hyperthyroidism. RNA transcripts were the template, and TCR beta CDR3 regions were amplified from them. First-round RT-PCR with HTBI primers preceded a second-round multiplex PCR. Using its own MiXCR run on the multiplex PCR reads, TCRdb lists one record per CDR3 protein. In the table there are roughly 700,000 distinct CDR3 sequences, 40% of which are singletons. Sequencing used peripheral blood. The receptors shown here come from an adult man with Graves' ophthalmopathy.

This clonotype occurred a few times. One junction end disagrees with the germline gene, perhaps due to a read error. The rearrangement joins TRBV10-3 to TRBJ1-2; 11 nucleotides line up with TRBD1. This CDR3 spans 13 amino acids. Germline V gene sequence: CDR1 ENHRY, CDR2 SYGVKD. The CDR3 reads CASSGQGAYGYTF. The CDR3 nucleotides are TGTGCCAGCAGTGGACAGGGGGCCTATGGCTACACCTTC.

This clonotype showed up just a few times. The CDR3 reads CSAREGSGEKLFF. DNA of the CDR3: TGCAGTGCTAGGGAGGGTTCCGGTGAAAAACTGTTTTTT. V gene TRBV20-1 combines with J gene TRBJ1-4, with D hard to call. Germline V gene data show CDR1 as DFQATT and CDR2 as SNEGSKA (reference sequence). Deletions cut 3 bases from V and 7 bases from J, with 12 bases between. CDR3 length: 13 amino acids.

This rearrangement joins TRBV11-2 to TRBJ1-3; D is perhaps TRBD1 (5 bases). This CDR3 has 14 residues. From germline, CDR1 is SGHAT and CDR2 FQNNGV. V was clipped by 7 bases and J by 0 bases, with 10 bases between them. CDR3 loop: CASTDRFSGNTIYF. In DNA, the CDR3 is TGTGCCAGCACCGACAGATTCTCTGGAAACACCATATATTTT.

Only one count was recorded for this clonotype. This sequence joins TRBV20-1 and TRBJ2-3, with 9 bases lining up with TRBD1. The J segment lost 5 bases and the V segment lost 5 bases, leaving 14 bases of the junction unmatched. This CDR3 comprises 16 residues. Germline values: CDR1 DFQATT, CDR2 SNEGSKA (reference sequence). Written as DNA, the CDR3 is TGCAGTGCTCCCGGCATAACAGGGGGCGCGGAAGATACGCAGTATTTT. Translation: CSAPGITGGAEDTQYF.

The chain employs TRBV10-3 and TRBJ2-5; 9 positions agree with TRBD1. After removal of 10 bases from V and 5 bases from J, the junction contained 14 bases not matched to a gene. Germline V CDR1 and CDR2: ENHRY, SYGVKD. The CDR3 contains 15 residues. The CDR3 is CASRPRTGVGETQYF. The CDR3 DNA reads TGTGCCAGCAGACCCAGGACAGGGGTGGGTGAGACCCAGTACTTC.

This chain links TRBV7-9 with TRBJ2-7; 11 nucleotides line up with TRBD2. This CDR3 has 17 residues. The J segment lost 2 bases and the V segment lost 6 bases, leaving 12 bases of the junction unmatched. Germline V lookup: CDR1 SEHNR, CDR2 FQNEAQ (reference sequence). For the CDR3, the DNA is TGTGCCAGCAGTTACTACCTAGCGGGAGGCCGGGCCTACGAGCAGTACTTC. Protein product: CASSYYLAGGRAYEQYF.

J is TRBJ1-1 and V is TRBV20-1, with a possible D match to TRBD1 (5 bases). Germline assignment: CDR1 DFQATT and CDR2 SNEGSKA (reference sequence). Deletions cut 3 bases from V and 6 bases from J, with 20 bases between. There are 15 residues in the CDR3. Here the CDR3 reads CSASGDGDGKAEAFF. Written as DNA, the CDR3 is TGCAGTGCTAGTGGCGATGGGGACGGTAAGGCTGAAGCTTTCTTT.

A remark on this clonotype: One end of the junction does not line up with germline, which may come from a read error. The chain has TRBV15 and TRBJ1-2, with D tentatively TRBD1 (6 bases). The CDR3 consists of 13 residues. Per the germline V gene, CDR1 is LNHNV and CDR2 is YYDKDF (reference sequence). The CDR3 is CASSDPRGYGYTF. For the CDR3, the DNA is TGTGCCAGCAGCGATCCCAGGGGCTATGGCTACACCTTC.

The genes are TRBV10-2 and TRBJ1-5, with D perhaps matching TRBD1 (6 bases). Trimming removed 6 bases at V and 5 bases at J, with 11 bases between. CDR1 WSHSY and CDR2 SAAADI come from the germline V gene. This CDR3 contains 13 residues. This CDR3 is CASRGTLDQPQHF. CDR3 DNA: TGCGCCAGCAGGGGGACACTGGATCAGCCCCAGCATTTT.

This clonotype came up a few times. This chain uses TRBV10-2 with TRBJ2-3; D is undetermined. The CDR3 sequence is 16 residues long. The ends were cut back, 2 bases at V and 3 bases at J, with 15 bases in the middle. CDR1 and CDR2 from the germline V gene are WSHSY and SAAADI. The CDR3: CASSEPRLLPTDTQYF. The CDR3 nucleotides are TGCGCCAGCAGTGAGCCGCGCCTTCTCCCGACAGATACGCAGTATTTT.

This chain uses TRBV20-1 with TRBJ1-3; no clear D gene. The germline CDR1 and CDR2 sequences are DFQATT and SNEGSKA (reference sequence). The CDR3 length is 13 residues. With 0 bases removed from V and 0 bases from J, the gap between germline ends came to 3 bases. The CDR3 DNA reads TGCAGTGCTAGAGAGGGCTCTGGAAACACCATATATTTT. Protein product: CSAREGSGNTIYF.

V and J are TRBV6-6 and TRBJ1-1, with D tentatively TRBD1 (5 bases). Germline V gives CDR1 MNHNY, CDR2 SVGAGI (reference sequence). The CDR3 consists of 14 residues. V shed 6 bases and J shed 3 bases, with 14 bases lying between them. The CDR3 sequence is CASSSPGRDTEAFF. The CDR3 nucleotides are TGTGCCAGCAGCTCCCCGGGCAGGGACACTGAAGCTTTCTTT.

This clonotype was seen ten or more times. The chain recombines TRBV19 with TRBJ1-2; 7 bases align to TRBD1. Trimming cost V 3 bases and J 1 base; bases outside gene matches: 2. Looked up from germline, CDR1 is LNHDA and CDR2 is SQIVND (reference sequence). CDR3 length: 14 amino acids. The CDR3 nucleotides read TGTGCCAGTAGTATGACAGGGCATAACTATGGCTACACCTTC. Amino acid sequence: CASSMTGHNYGYTF.

This chain's CDR3 is CATSRDRNTETQYF. The CDR3 DNA reads TGTGCCACCAGCAGAGATCGGAACACGGAGACCCAGTACTTC. The chain carries TRBV15 and TRBJ2-5; D remains unclear. CDR3 length: 14 amino acids. The V end lost 0 bases, the J end lost 5 bases, and 10 bases lay between the germline ends. Germline CDR1 and CDR2: LNHNV and YYDKDF (reference sequence). Full variable domain (rest looked up from reference TRBV15 and TRBJ2-5): DAMVIQNPRYQVTQFGKPVTLSCSQTLNHNVMYWYQQKSSQAPKLLFHYYDKDFNNEADTPDNFQSRRPNTSFCFLDIRSPGLGDTAMYLCATSRDRNTETQYFGPGTRLLVL.

As regards this clonotype: Here the CDR3 omits its conserved ending phenylalanine or tryptophan, so a read error is the likely source. The rearrangement uses TRBV2 and TRBJ2-7; D perhaps matches TRBD2 (5 bases). V lost 3 bases and J lost 4, with 16 bases in between. The germline V gene has CDR1 SNHLY and CDR2 FYNNEI. The CDR3 has 15 residues. In nucleotides, the CDR3 is TGTGCCAGCAGTGAGCCGGGGAAGTGGGCATACGAGCAGTACCTC. Amino acid sequence: CASSEPGKWAYEQYL.

This clonotype was recorded many times. V is TRBV20-1 and J is TRBJ2-7; TRBD1 is a possible D gene (6 bases). V dropped 0 bases and J dropped 0 bases, with 6 bases sitting between them. Germline assignment: CDR1 DFQATT and CDR2 SNEGSKA (reference sequence). The CDR3 runs 13 residues. The CDR3 reads CSAREQGSYEQYF. The CDR3 DNA follows: TGCAGTGCTAGAGAACAGGGCTCCTACGAGCAGTACTTC.